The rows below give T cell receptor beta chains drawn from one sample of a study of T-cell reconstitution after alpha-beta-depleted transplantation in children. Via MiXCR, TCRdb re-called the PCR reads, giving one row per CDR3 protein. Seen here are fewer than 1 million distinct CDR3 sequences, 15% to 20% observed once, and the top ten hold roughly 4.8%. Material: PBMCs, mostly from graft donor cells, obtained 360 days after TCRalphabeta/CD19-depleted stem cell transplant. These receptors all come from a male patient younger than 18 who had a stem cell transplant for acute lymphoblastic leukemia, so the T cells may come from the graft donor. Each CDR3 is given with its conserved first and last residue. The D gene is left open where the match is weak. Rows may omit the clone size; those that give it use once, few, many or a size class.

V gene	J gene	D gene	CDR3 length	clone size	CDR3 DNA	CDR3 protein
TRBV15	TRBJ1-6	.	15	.	TGTGCCACCAGCAGAGATGAAGGGGTTCGCTCACCCCTCCACTTT	CATSRDEGVRSPLHF
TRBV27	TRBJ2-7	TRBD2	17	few	TGTGCCAGCAGAGTGACTAGCGGGAGAAGTACTCCCTACGAGCAGTACTTC	CASRVTSGRSTPYEQYF
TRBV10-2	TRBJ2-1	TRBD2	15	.	TGCGCCAGCAACACCGGGACTAGCAGTCGGAATGAGCAGTTCTTC	CASNTGTSSRNEQFF
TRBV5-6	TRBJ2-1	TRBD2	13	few	TGTGCCAGCAGCAGGACTAGCAGGCTTGAGCAGTTCTTC	CASSRTSRLEQFF
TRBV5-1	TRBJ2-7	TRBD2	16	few	TGCGCCAGCAGCTTGAGACTAGCGGGAGTTTATGGCGAGCAGTACTTC	CASSLRLAGVYGEQYF
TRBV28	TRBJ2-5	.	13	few	TGTGCCAGCAGTTTCCCCCCCCGGGAGACCCAGTACTTC	CASSFPPRETQYF
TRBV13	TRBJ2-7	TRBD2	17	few	TGTGCCAGCAGCTTAGGCCTTGGACTAGCGATCTCCTACGAGCAGTACTTC	CASSLGLGLAISYEQYF
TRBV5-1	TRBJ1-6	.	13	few	TGCGCCAGCACAAACAACCCCAATTCACCCCTCCACTTT	CASTNNPNSPLHF
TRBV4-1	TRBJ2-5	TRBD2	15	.	TGCGCCAGCAGCCAAGAGGGACTAGCCCAAGAGACCCAGTACTTC	CASSQEGLAQETQYF
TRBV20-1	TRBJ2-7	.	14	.	TGCAGTGCTAGAGCCCGGGACTCCCTCCACGAGCAGTACTTC	CSARARDSLHEQYF
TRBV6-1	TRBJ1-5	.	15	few	TGTGCCAGCAGTGAAGCGCTTGCACCATATCAGCCCCAGCATTTT	CASSEALAPYQPQHF
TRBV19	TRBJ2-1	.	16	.	TGTGCCAGTAGTCTCAGAAGCGGGTCCACCTACAATGAGCAGTTCTTC	CASSLRSGSTYNEQFF
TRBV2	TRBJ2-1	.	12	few	TGTGCCAGCAGTCCTACTAGCCTTGAGCAGTTCTTC	CASSPTSLEQFF
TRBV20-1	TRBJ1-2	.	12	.	TGCAGTGCAGTGGGGGGGCCCTATGGCTACACCTTC	CSAVGGPYGYTF
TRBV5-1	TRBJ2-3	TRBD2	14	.	TGCGCCAGCAAGCTAGCGGGAGAGTCAGATACGCAGTATTTT	CASKLAGESDTQYF
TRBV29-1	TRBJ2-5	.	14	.	TGCAGCCTCCCCCAGGACCCCGAGGCAGAGACCCAGTACTTC	CSLPQDPEAETQYF
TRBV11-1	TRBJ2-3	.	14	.	TGTGCCAGCAGCTTACGACTCCGCGCAGATACGCAGTATTTT	CASSLRLRADTQYF
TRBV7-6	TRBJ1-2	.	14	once	TGTGCCAGCAGCCAACTACAGGGAGGCTATGGCTACACCTTC	CASSQLQGGYGYTF
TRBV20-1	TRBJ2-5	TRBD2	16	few	TGCAGTGCAAACAACCGACTAGCGGGAGTGGGAGAGACCCAGTACTTC	CSANNRLAGVGETQYF
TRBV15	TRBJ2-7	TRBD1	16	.	TGTGCCACCAGCTGGAACCGGGACAGGGCCTCCTACGAGCAGTACTTC	CATSWNRDRASYEQYF
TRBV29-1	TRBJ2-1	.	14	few	TGCAGCGTTACCAACAGCCTGACGCGGAATGAGCAGTTCTTC	CSVTNSLTRNEQFF
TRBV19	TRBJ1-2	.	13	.	TGTGCCAGTTCATTACAAGATCAAGGAGGCTACACCTTC	CASSLQDQGGYTF
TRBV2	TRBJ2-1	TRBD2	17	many	TGTGCCAGCAGACGACCGGGACTAGCTTCCCCCCACAATGAGCAGTTCTTC	CASRRPGLASPHNEQFF
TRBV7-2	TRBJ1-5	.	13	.	TGTGCCAGCAGCTTTCGAGGGGTTCAGCCCCAGCATTTT	CASSFRGVQPQHF
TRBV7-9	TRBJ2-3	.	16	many	TGTGCCAGCAGCTTATTCCGGGACCTTTATACAGATACGCAGTATTTT	CASSLFRDLYTDTQYF
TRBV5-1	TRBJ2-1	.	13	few	TGCGCCAGCAGCTTGGCCTTTGCCAAATGGCAGTTCTTC	CASSLAFAKWQFF
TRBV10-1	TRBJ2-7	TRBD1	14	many	TGCGCCAGCCCCCGGGCCAGGGGGCTAGGGGAGCAGTACTTC	CASPRARGLGEQYF
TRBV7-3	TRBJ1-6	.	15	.	TGTGCCAGCAGCTTAGTGAGGGGAGGGAATTCACCCCTCCACTTT	CASSLVRGGNSPLHF
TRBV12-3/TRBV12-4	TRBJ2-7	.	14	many	TGTGCCAGCAGTCTCAGGACACTAAGCTACGAGCAGTACTTC	CASSLRTLSYEQYF
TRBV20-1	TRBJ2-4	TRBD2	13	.	TGCAGTGCTAAGGGACTAGGGGTAAACATTCAGTACTTC	CSAKGLGVNIQYF
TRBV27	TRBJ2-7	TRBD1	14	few	TGTGCCAGCACTACCGGGACAGGTTCCTACGAGCAGTACTTC	CASTTGTGSYEQYF
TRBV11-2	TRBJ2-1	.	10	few	TGTGCCAGCGCTTATAATGAGCAGTTCTTC	CASAYNEQFF
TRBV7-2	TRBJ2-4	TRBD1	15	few	TGTGCCAGCAGCTTAGCGTTAAGGGGACAGGGAAGGAGGTACTTC	CASSLALRGQGRRYF
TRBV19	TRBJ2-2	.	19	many	TGTGCCAGTAGTGGTGAGGCGATGGTACATCATATACTCACCGGGGAGCTGTTTTTT	CASSGEAMVHHILTGELFF
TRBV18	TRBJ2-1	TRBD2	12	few	TGTGCCAGCTCGCGACTAGCAGATGAGCAGTTCTTC	CASSRLADEQFF
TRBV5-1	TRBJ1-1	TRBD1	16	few	TGCGCCAGCAGCCCGGGACAGGGGAGGTCGAACACTGAAGCTTTCTTT	CASSPGQGRSNTEAFF
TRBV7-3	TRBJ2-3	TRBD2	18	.	TGTGCCAGCAGCTCCCCAGCGGGAGGGCGATCTAGCACAGATACGCAGTATTTT	CASSSPAGGRSSTDTQYF
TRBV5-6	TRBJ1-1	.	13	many	TGTGCCAGCAGCCGCCCCACGAGGGGAGAAGCTTTCTTT	CASSRPTRGEAFF
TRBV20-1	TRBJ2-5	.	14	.	TGCAGTGCGGGCCGGAGACTGGGACAAGAGACCCAGTACTTC	CSAGRRLGQETQYF
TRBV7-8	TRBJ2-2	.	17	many	TGTGCCAGCAGCTTTGGACTGTACTGGAACCGCACCGGGGAGCTGTTTTTT	CASSFGLYWNRTGELFF
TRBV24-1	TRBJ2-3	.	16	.	TGTGCCACCAGTGATTTGCGGGGCCGCCGGCCAGGTATGCAGTATTTT	CATSDLRGRRPGMQYF